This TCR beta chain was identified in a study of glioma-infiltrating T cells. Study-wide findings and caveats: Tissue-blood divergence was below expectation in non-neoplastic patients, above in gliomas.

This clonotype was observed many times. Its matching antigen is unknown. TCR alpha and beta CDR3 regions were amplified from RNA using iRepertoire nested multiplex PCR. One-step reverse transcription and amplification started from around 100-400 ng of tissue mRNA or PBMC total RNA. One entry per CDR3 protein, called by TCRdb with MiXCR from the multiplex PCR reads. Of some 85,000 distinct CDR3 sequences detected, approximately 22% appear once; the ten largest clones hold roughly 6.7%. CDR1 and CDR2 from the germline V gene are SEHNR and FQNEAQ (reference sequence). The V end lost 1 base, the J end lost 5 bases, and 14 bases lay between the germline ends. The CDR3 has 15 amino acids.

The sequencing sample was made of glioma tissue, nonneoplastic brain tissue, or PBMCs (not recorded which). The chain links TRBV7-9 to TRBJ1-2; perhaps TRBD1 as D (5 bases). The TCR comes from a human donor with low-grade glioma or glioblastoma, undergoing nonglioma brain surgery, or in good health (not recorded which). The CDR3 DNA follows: TGTGCCAGCAGCTTAGTTTGGGATGGGGGGTATGGCTACACCTTC. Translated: CASSLVWDGGYGYTF.